The source of this T cell receptor beta chain is a study of shared clonotypes between healthy human individuals (dated by TCRdb to 2020 to 2022). Regarding the complete study: A couple of women and a few men aged 18 to 49 years were included in the cohort. Blood TCR repertoires of five healthy adults were deeply sequenced to estimate repertoire size and the extent of clonotype sharing between individuals. To increase sequencing depth and limit assay-specific biases, TCR repertoire library preparation and sequencing were carried out by different laboratories using diverse techniques. Each donor's leukapheresis produced roughly between about 0.9 and 9.5 billion PBMCs. For each donor, CD4 naive and CD4 memory were each given three plates, CD8 naive was given two plates, and CD8 memory was given one plate. The research as a whole found: Pairwise subsampling indicated that sequencing depth was expected to affect the degree of clonotype sharing among donors. Across four donors, around 5% of naive CD4, roughly 3.5% of naive CD8, roughly 2.3% of memory CD4, and 0.3% to 0.45% of memory CD8 clonotypes were shared. Compared with non-shared clonotypes, the clonotypes found in all four sorted-subset donors had higher generation probabilities. Even with the large sequencing depth, rarefaction of the sorted-subset datasets indicated that sequencing was incomplete. Sampling was limited to blood, and TCR repertoires in tissue likely differ from TCR repertoires in blood. Because the study included a small number of donors, the genetic and exposure-history diversity represented was limited. Naive subsets generally had larger estimated clonotype richness than memory subsets did.

Using the deep immunoSEQ assay, multiplex PCR amplified TCR CDR3 regions from genomic DNA. Extracted genomic DNA from each cell subset was distributed evenly across all wells of several immunoSEQ 96-well plates, and each plate was treated as a replicate. For sorted subsets, approximately 200 ng of genomic DNA, equivalent to 30,000 or so T cell genomes, went into each replicate PCR. The purified libraries were quantified using a Qubit 3.0 fluorometer, sized with a Bioanalyzer 2100, and then quantified again using the KAPA Library Quantification kit. Each immunoSEQ 96-well plate was sequenced on its own single-read 150-cycle Illumina NextSeq 550 flow cell. As for how the authors treated the data: Because the immunoSEQ output held only junctional sequences and lacked quality scores, the filtering could not match the filtering applied to full-length reads. To assign V/J genes and CDR3, sequences were annotated against IMGT germline references using PyIR, a Python wrapper for IgBLAST v1.9. Reads with weak V/J assignments (E-value above 1e-6), missing CDR3, stop codons, out-of-frame junctions, or ambiguous translated residues were removed. V3J clonotypes were defined as sequences sharing an identical inferred V gene, J gene, and CDR3 amino acid sequence. To compute the percentage overlap between repertoires, the number of shared unique clonotypes was divided by the size of the smaller repertoire. Three approaches were used to assess repertoire richness: RTK rarefaction, the Chao1 estimator, and Recon v2.1 estimates of unobserved clonotypes. For all TCRbeta clonotypes obtained by the gDNA method from a handful of donors, generation probabilities were computed with OLGA. The clones in this table, taken by TCRdb from immuneACCESS, are in-frame only. Not every clone is retained; where verified, under half of the shortfall comes from an unresolved V gene, and the cause of the rest is unknown. V, J and clone size derive from that table, while D and trimming were established from the DNA sequence. The sample includes some 500,000 clones, with about 95% observed a single time. The top ten hold approximately 0.06% of the sample.

V gives up 1 base and J gives up 0 bases, and the segment between their germline ends measures 10 bases. CDR1 SGHVS and CDR2 FNYEAQ were looked up in the germline V gene. The CDR3 starts with the cysteine, ends with the phenylalanine, and has 15 residues. The sequence is cut down to CDR3 DNA, 45 bases in frame from base 1. Details on this clone: This clone's antigen is unknown. The record has no base qualities; no much larger clone is one base away.

Healthy HIV-negative adults with no recently reported acute infections or vaccinations were included as donors. Every donor was a Caucasian adult residing in Nashville, Tennessee, USA. CD4+ T cells were enriched by magnetic negative selection, after which naive cells were positively selected on CD45RA and the negative fraction was taken as the memory subset. Blood was obtained by leukapheresis, after which PBMCs were separated by Ficoll-Histopaque density gradient centrifugation and cryopreserved in liquid nitrogen vapor phase. Analytical flow cytometry was used to check the purity and quantity of each magnetically sorted T cell population. From each sorted fraction, genomic DNA was isolated and quantified by UV absorbance on a Nanodrop 2000c.

The material sequenced was naive CD4+ T cells sorted from blood. According to the study, the label for this sample's cell subset or site signals: CD45RA+ positively selected. The sequence came from a woman in her twenties or thirties in good health. This chain joins TRBV7-6 to TRBJ2-7; a tentative D call is TRBD1 (6 bases match). The CDR3 reads as follows: CASSLGADSSYEQYF. In nucleotide form, the sequence is TGTGCCAGCAGCTTAGGTGCGGACAGCTCCTACGAGCAGTACTTC.